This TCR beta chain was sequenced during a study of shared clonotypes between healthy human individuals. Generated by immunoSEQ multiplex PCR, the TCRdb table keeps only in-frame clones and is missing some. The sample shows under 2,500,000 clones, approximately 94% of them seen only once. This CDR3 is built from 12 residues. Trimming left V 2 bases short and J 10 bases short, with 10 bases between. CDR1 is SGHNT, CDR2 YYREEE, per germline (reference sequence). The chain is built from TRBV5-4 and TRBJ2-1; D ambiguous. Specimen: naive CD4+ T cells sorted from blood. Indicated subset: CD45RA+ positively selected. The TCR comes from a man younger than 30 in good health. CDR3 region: CASSFPNEEQFF. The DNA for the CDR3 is TGTGCCAGCAGCTTTCCCAATGAAGAGCAGTTCTTC.